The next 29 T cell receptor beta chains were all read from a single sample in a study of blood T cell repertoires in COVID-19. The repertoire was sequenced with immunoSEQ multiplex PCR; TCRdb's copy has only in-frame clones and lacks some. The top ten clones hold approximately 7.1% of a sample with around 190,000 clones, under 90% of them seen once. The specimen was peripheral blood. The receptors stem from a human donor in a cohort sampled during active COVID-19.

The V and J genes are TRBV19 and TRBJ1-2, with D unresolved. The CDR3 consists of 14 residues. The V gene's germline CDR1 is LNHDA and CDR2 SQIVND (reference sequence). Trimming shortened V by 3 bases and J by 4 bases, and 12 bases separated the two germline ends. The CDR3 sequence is CASSIRVRSYGYTF. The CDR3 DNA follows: TGTGCCAGTAGTATCCGGGTTAGGAGCTATGGCTACACCTTC.

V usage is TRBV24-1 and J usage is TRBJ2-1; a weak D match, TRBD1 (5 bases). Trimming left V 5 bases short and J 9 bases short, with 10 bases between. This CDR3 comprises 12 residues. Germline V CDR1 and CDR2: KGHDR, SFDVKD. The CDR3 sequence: CATSGGLGEQFF. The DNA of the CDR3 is TGTGCCACCAGTGGGGGCCTTGGTGAGCAGTTCTTC.

The CDR3 DNA follows: TGTGCCAGCAGTCCGACGAGGACAGGGGTCTCCTATAATTCACCCCTCCACTTT. It yields the protein CASSPTRTGVSYNSPLHF. The chain is built from TRBV28 and TRBJ1-6; the match to TRBD1 covers 9 bases. V was pared by 5 bases and J by 0 bases, with 8 bases of the junction left unmatched. Looked up from germline, CDR1 is MDHEN and CDR2 is SYDVKM. CDR3 size: 18 residues. Based on the CDR3 plus reference TRBV28 and TRBJ1-6, the full variable domain is DVKVTQSSRYLVKRTGEKVFLECVQDMDHENMFWYRQDPGLGLRLIYFSYDVKMKEKGDIPEGYSVSREKKERFSLILESASTNQTSMYLCASSPTRTGVSYNSPLHFGNGTRLTVT.

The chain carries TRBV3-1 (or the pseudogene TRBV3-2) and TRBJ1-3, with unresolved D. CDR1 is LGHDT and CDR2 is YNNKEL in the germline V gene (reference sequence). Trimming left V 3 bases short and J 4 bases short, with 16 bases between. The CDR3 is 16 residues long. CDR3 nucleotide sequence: TGTGCCAGCAGCCACCTTGTCGAGGGTACAGGAAACACCATATATTTT. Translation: CASSHLVEGTGNTIYF.

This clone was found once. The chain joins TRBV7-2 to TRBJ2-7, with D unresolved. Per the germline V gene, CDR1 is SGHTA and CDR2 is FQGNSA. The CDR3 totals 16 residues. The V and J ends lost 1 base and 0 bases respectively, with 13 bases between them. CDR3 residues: CASSLDATASSYEQYF. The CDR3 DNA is TGTGCCAGCAGCTTAGATGCGACTGCATCCTCCTACGAGCAGTACTTC.

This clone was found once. In DNA, the CDR3 is TGTGCCAGCTCCCGGGACAGGACCAATGGCTACACCTTC. Its translation is CASSRDRTNGYTF. This rearrangement joins TRBV6-5 to TRBJ1-2; 8 positions agree with TRBD1. Trimming at V came to 8 bases and at J to 6 bases, leaving 8 bases not matched to a gene. The V gene's germline CDR1 is MNHEY and CDR2 SVGAGI. This CDR3 region has 13 residues.

The CDR3 here is CASSFVRQGGTETQYF. CDR3 nucleotide sequence: TGTGCCAGCAGCTTTGTTCGACAGGGGGGCACCGAGACCCAGTACTTC. The gene calls are TRBV5-5 and TRBJ2-5; 9 bases map to TRBD1. Germline V CDR1 and CDR2: SGHKS, YYEKEE (reference sequence). The CDR3 runs 16 residues. With 2 bases clipped from V and 5 bases from J, the junction kept 10 bases outside the gene matches.

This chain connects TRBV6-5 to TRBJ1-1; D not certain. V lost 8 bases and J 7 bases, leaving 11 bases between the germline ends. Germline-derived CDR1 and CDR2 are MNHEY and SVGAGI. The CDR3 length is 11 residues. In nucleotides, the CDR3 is TGTGCCAGCTGGCTCGGGGATGAAGCTTTCTTT. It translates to CASWLGDEAFF.

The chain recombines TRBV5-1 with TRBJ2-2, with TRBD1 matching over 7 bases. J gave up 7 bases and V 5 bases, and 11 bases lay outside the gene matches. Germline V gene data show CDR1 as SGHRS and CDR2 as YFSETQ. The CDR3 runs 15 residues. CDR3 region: CASSALQGFGGELFF. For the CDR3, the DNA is TGCGCCAGCAGTGCATTACAGGGGTTCGGCGGGGAGCTGTTTTTT.

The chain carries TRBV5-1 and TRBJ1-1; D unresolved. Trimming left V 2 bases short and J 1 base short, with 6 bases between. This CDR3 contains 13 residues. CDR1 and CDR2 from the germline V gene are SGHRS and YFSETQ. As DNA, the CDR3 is TGCGCCAGCAGCTTCGACACGAACACTGAAGCTTTCTTT. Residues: CASSFDTNTEAFF.

The CDR3 loop reads CASSQVRGGDEKLFF. Here the CDR3 DNA reads TGTGCCAGCAGCCAAGTCCGGGGTGGAGATGAAAAACTGTTTTTT. This chain joins TRBV3-1 (or the pseudogene TRBV3-2) and TRBJ1-4, with D hard to call. Germline CDR1 reads LGHDT; CDR2 reads YNNKEL (reference sequence). This CDR3 has 15 residues. V was shortened by 1 base and J by 6 bases, with 12 bases between the two germline ends.

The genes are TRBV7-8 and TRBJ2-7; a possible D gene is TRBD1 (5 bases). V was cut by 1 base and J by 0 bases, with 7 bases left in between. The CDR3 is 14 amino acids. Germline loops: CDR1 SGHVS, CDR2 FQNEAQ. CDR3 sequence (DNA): TGTGCCAGCAGCTTAGTAACAGGCTCCTACGAGCAGTACTTC. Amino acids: CASSLVTGSYEQYF. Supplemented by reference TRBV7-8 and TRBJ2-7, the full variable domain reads GAGVSQSPRYKVAKRGQDVALRCDPISGHVSLFWYQQALGQGPEFLTYFQNEAQLDKSGLPSDRFFAERPEGSVSTLKIQRTQQEDSAVYLCASSLVTGSYEQYFGPGTRLTVT.

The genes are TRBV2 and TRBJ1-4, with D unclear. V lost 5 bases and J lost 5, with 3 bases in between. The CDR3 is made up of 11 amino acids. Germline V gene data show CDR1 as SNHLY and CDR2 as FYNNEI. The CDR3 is CASSPNEKLFF. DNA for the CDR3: TGTGCCAGCAGTCCAAATGAAAAACTGTTTTTT.

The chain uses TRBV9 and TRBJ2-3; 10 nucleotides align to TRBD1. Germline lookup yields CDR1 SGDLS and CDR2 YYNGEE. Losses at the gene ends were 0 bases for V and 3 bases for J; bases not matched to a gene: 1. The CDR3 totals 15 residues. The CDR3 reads CASSVGDRGTDTQYF. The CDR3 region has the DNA TGTGCCAGCAGCGTAGGGGACAGGGGTACAGATACGCAGTATTTT.

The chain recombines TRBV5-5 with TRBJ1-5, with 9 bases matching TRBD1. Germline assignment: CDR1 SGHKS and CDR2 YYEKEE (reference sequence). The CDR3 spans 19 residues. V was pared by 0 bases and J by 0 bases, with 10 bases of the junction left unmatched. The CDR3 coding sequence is TGTGCCAGCAGCTTGGGTCTTGGGACAGGGACTTTTAGCAATCAGCCCCAGCATTTT. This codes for CASSLGLGTGTFSNQPQHF.

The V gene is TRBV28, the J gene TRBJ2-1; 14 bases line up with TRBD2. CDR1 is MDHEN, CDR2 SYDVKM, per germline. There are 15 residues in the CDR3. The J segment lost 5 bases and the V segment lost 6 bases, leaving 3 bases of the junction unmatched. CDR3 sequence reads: CASSPTSGGDNEQFF. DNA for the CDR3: TGTGCCAGCAGCCCGACTAGCGGGGGGGACAATGAGCAGTTCTTC. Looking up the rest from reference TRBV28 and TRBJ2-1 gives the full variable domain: DVKVTQSSRYLVKRTGEKVFLECVQDMDHENMFWYRQDPGLGLRLIYFSYDVKMKEKGDIPEGYSVSREKKERFSLILESASTNQTSMYLCASSPTSGGDNEQFFGPGTRLTVL.

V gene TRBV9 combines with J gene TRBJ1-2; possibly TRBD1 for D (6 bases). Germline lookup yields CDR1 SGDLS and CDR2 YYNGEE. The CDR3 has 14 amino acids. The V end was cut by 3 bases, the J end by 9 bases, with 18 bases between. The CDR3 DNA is TGTGCCAGCAGCGCAGGGGTAGGGCAGGGAAGCTACACCTTC. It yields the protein CASSAGVGQGSYTF.

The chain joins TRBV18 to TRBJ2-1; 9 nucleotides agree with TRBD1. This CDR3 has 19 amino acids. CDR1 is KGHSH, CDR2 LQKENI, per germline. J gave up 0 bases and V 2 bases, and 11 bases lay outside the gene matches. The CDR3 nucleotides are TGTGCCAGCTCACCAGGGCCGGGACAGGGATTCAGCTCCTACAATGAGCAGTTCTTC. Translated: CASSPGPGQGFSSYNEQFF.

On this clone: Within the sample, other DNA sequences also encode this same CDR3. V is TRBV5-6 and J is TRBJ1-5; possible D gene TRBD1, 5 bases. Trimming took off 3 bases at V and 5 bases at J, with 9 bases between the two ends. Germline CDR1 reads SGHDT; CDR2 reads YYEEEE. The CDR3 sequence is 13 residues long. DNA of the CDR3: TGTGCCAGCAGCTCCACGGGGGATCAGCCCCAGCATTTT. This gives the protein CASSSTGDQPQHF. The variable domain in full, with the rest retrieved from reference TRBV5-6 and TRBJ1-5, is DAGVTQSPTHLIKTRGQQVTLRCSPKSGHDTVSWYQQALGQGPQFIFQYYEEEERQRGNFPDRFSGHQFPNYSSELNVNALLLGDSALYLCASSSTGDQPQHFGDGTRLSIL.

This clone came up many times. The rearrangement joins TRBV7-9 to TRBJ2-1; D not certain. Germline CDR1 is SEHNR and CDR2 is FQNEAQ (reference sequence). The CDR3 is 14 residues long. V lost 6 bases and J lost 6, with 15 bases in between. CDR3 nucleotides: TGTGCCAGCAGTTACCACGGTCCGTCCAATGAGCAGTTCTTC. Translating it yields CASSYHGPSNEQFF. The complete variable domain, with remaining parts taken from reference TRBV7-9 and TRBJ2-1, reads DTGVSQNPRHKITKRGQNVTFRCDPISEHNRLYWYRQTLGQGPEFLTYFQNEAQLEKSRLLSDRFSAERPKGSFSTLEIQRTEQGDSAMYLCASSYHGPSNEQFFGPGTRLTVL.

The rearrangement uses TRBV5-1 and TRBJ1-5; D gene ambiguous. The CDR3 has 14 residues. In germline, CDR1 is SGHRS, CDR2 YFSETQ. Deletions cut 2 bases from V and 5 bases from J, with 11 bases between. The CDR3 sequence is CASSFEGVDQPQHF. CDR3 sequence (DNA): TGCGCCAGCAGCTTTGAGGGAGTGGATCAGCCCCAGCATTTT.

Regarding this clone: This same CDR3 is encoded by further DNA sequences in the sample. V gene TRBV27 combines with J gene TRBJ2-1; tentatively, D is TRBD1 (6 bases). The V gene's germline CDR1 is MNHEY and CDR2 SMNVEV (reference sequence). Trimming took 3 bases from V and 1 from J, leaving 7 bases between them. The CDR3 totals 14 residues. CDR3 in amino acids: CASSFRGSYNEQFF. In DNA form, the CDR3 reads TGTGCCAGCAGTTTCAGGGGTTCCTACAATGAGCAGTTCTTC.

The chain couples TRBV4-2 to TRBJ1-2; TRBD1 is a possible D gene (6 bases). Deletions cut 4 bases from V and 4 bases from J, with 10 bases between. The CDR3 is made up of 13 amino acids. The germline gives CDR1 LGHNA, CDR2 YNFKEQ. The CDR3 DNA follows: TGTGCCAGCAGCCCCAACAGGGCCTATGGCTACACCTTC. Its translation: CASSPNRAYGYTF.

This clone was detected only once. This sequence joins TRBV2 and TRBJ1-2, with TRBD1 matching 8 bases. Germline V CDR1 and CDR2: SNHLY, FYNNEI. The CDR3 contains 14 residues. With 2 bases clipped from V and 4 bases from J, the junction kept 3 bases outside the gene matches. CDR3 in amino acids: CASSEFDRGYGYTF. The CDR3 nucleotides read TGTGCCAGCAGTGAATTCGACAGGGGCTATGGCTACACCTTC.

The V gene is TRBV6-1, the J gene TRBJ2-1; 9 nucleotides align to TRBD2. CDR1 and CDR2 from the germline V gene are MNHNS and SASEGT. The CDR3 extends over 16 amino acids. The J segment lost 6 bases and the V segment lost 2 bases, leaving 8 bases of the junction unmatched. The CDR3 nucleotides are TGTGCCAGCAGTGAAACCTGGCGGGGGGGAGCCAATGAGCAGTTCTTC. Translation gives CASSETWRGGANEQFF.

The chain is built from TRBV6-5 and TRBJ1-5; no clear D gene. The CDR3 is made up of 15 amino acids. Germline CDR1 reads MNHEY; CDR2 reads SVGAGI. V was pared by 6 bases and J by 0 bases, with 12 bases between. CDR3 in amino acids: CASSPQSYSNQPQHF. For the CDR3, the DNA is TGTGCCAGCAGCCCACAGAGTTATAGCAATCAGCCCCAGCATTTT.

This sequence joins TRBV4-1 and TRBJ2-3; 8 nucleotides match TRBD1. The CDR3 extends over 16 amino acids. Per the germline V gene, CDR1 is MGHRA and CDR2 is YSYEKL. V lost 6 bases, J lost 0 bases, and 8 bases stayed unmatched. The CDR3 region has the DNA TGCGCCAGCAGAGGGGGACAGGCAGCGAGCACAGATACGCAGTATTTT. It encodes CASRGGQAASTDTQYF.

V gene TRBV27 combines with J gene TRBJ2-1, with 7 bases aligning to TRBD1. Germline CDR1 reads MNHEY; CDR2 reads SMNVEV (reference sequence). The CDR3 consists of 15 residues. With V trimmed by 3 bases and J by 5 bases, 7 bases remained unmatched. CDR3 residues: CASSLGTGAHNEQFF. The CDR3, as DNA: TGTGCCAGCAGTTTGGGCACAGGGGCGCACAATGAGCAGTTCTTC.

CDR3 in DNA: TGTGCCTGGAGTCGGGGACAGGGATTTAGTATCTATGGCTACACCTTC. It is translated as CAWSRGQGFSIYGYTF. The chain combines TRBV30 with TRBJ1-2; TRBD1 matches at 9 bases. CDR1 is GTSNPN and CDR2 is SVGIG in the germline V gene (reference sequence). The CDR3 runs to 16 residues. V shed 2 bases, J shed 4 bases, and the junction held 11 bases outside the gene matches.